This T cell receptor beta chain is drawn from a study of human T cells and chemical hapten exposure (TCRdb year 2021). Describing the broader study: For sensitization, 2% DPC in acetone was applied to an approximately 2 cm by approximately 2 cm area of upper inner arm skin. Nearly 30 alopecia patients gave blood for TCR sequencing at one to four time points (pre-sensitization, 2, 6 and 24 weeks). Throughout the study period of 20 to 25 weeks, patients also received therapeutic DPC doses to the scalp every week. Alopecia areata with under or over 50% scalp involvement, alopecia totalis and alopecia universalis were represented in the patient cohort, which was mostly female. Peripheral blood TCR repertoire changes were tracked in vivo in alopecia patients during primary and secondary sensitization to the hapten diphenylcyclopropenone (DPC). Libraries were combined into a pool for sequencing, and differences in TCR yield between samples came mainly from small differences in library volumes within the pool. Patch testing on the upper back used Finn chambers containing 0.01% DPC, with scoring done after 6 days according to International Contact Dermatitis Research Group standards. Blood was sampled from patients pre-sensitization (week 0) and at 2, 6 and about 24 weeks after DPC sensitization. Study-wide conclusions, independent of this receptor: Repeated subsampling changed both the strength of the expansion versus patch-test correlation and the threshold at which the correlation became significant. Patch test score was positively correlated with the number of PT1 expanded TCRs, with significance at thresholds 8, 16 and 32 but not at 4. Expanded TCRs formed significantly more large CDR3 similarity clusters than pre-sensitization or healthy control sets, consistent with antigen-driven responses. The number of TCRs above 1 in 1000 frequency did not change with DPC sensitization; there was no evidence of global repertoire structure alterations. Because every patient had alopecia, a presumed autoimmune disease, the patients' immune response might differ from that of healthy individuals.

Receptor libraries were prepared by RACE. TCRdb shows the sequencer as NextSeq 500. Library preparation attached unique molecular identifiers to individual cDNA molecules for quantitative, reproducible TCR counting. Both TCR alpha and TCR beta chains were sequenced from each blood RNA sample. The authors processed their data as follows. The median number of TCRs per sample was approximately 93,000, ranging from about 20,000 to 700,000. V, J and CDR3 annotation of the TCR reads was carried out using the Decombinator software suite. For PS versus PT1 abundance plots, all samples were subsampled to the same number of TCRs (28,000). TCRs were defined as expanded if absent before sensitization and observed at least eight times at the 2-week time point. TCRdb cleaned the public reads at Q25 with fastp, built clones with MiXCR and kept in-frame beta chains. Rows with one shared CDR3 protein collapse into an entry with the most common genes and DNA. For this entry, the V and J calls and clone size follow TCRdb and not the study's own pipeline. The sample has 84,000 or so distinct CDR3 sequences on record, around 9.6% of them singletons. Approximately 2.3% of the sample lies in the top ten.

The sample's time point label is to be understood as: patch test 2, 6 weeks after DPC sensitization. The treatment or condition label, read with the paper, signifies: therapeutic diphenylcyclopropenone sensitization with weekly scalp DPC. Blood at each patch-test visit was drawn before the patch test was applied. Patients were considered eligible if aged 18 to 70, diagnosed with alopecia and deemed suitable for DPC therapy, and patients were excluded if pregnant. Total RNA was extracted from unfractionated whole blood collected in Tempus Blood RNA tubes. This clonotype appeared a few times. Its antigen has not been determined. No base qualities exist here, and no much larger clone lies one base off it. Looking up the germline V gene (reference sequence) yields CDR1 LGHDT and CDR2 YNNKEL. Including cysteine and phenylalanine, the CDR3 has 15 amino acids. Only the CDR3 DNA is retained, 45 bases long and in frame from the first base. V ends up 3 bases short and J 6 bases short, with an unmatched junction base count of 2.

The receptor was isolated from a woman in her thirties with alopecia areata. Some clones in this sample may be carry-over from other donors' samples. This specimen consisted of whole blood, obtained in connection with sensitization to the hapten diphenylcyclopropenone (DPC). The rearranged chain carries TRBV3-1 and TRBJ2-1, with 13 junctional bases fitting TRBD2. The DNA sequence follows: TGTGCCAGCAGCCAGGGACTAGCGGGAATCAATGAGCAGTTCTTC. It is translated as CASSQGLAGINEQFF.